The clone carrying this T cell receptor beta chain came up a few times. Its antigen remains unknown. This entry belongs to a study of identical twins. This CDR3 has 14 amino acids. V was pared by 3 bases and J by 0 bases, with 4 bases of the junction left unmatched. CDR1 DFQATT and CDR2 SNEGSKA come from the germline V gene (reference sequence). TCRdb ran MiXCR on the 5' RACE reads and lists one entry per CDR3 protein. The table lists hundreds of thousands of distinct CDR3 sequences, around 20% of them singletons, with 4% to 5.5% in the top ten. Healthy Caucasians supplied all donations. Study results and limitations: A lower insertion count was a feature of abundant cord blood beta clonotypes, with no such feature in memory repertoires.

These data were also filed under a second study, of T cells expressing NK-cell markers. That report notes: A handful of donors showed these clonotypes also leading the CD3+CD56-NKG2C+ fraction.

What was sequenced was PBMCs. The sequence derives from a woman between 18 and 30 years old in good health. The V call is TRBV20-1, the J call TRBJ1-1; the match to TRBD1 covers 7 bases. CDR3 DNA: TGCAGTGCTAGGGCAGGGGGTATGAACACTGAAGCTTTCTTT. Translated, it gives CSARAGGMNTEAFF.